One sample yielded the 3 T cell receptor beta chains listed below, sequenced in a study of blood T cell repertoires in COVID-19. Data came from immunoSEQ multiplex PCR; TCRdb stores just in-frame clones and leaves some out. The table has a few hundred thousand clones, almost 85% seen once. Sequences were obtained from peripheral blood. Receptors were obtained from a human donor in a cohort sampled during active COVID-19.

The J gene is TRBJ2-3, the V gene TRBV7-9, with a possible D match to TRBD2 (7 bases). This CDR3 region has 17 residues. Germline V gives CDR1 SEHNR, CDR2 FQNEAQ (reference sequence). Trimming shortened V by 1 base and J by 4 bases, and 18 bases separated the two germline ends. The CDR3 reads CASSLGGGRGVSDTQYF. Written as DNA, the CDR3 is TGTGCCAGCAGCTTAGGCGGGGGCCGGGGTGTCTCAGATACGCAGTATTTT. The full variable domain, completed using reference TRBV7-9 and TRBJ2-3, is DTGVSQNPRHKITKRGQNVTFRCDPISEHNRLYWYRQTLGQGPEFLTYFQNEAQLEKSRLLSDRFSAERPKGSFSTLEIQRTEQGDSAMYLCASSLGGGRGVSDTQYFGPGTRLTVL.

This chain joins TRBV25-1 and TRBJ2-3, with a possible D match to TRBD2 (6 bases). Germline lookup yields CDR1 MGHDK and CDR2 SYGVNS. The CDR3 runs 16 residues. V lost 2 bases and J lost 2, with 14 bases in between. The CDR3 sequence: CASSENQRAITDTQYF. CDR3 DNA: TGTGCCAGCAGTGAAAACCAGCGGGCGATCACAGATACGCAGTATTTT. Full variable domain (outside the CDR3, taken from reference TRBV25-1 and TRBJ2-3): EADIYQTPRYLVIGTGKKITLECSQTMGHDKMYWYQQDPGMELHLIHYSYGVNSTEKGDLSSESTVSRIRTEHFPLTLESARPSHTSQYLCASSENQRAITDTQYFGPGTRLTVL.

This sequence joins TRBV7-9 and TRBJ1-1; D may be TRBD1 (5 bases). Germline CDR1 reads SEHNR; CDR2 reads FQNEAQ (reference sequence). The CDR3 loop spans 14 amino acids. The V and J ends lost 5 bases and 0 bases respectively, with 10 bases between them. The CDR3 sequence: CASSLGGMNTEAFF. CDR3 coding DNA: TGTGCCAGCAGCCTGGGGGGTATGAACACTGAAGCTTTCTTT.